This is a list of T cell receptor beta chains from one sample in a study of blood T cell repertoires in COVID-19. Repertoires were generated with immunoSEQ multiplex PCR, while TCRdb's copy carries only in-frame clones and drops some. This sample has some 180,000 clones, with 70% to 80% found just once. Sequencing was carried out using peripheral blood. The receptors derive from a woman aged 45-65 years with active or convalescent COVID-19. CDR3s include the opening cysteine and the closing phenylalanine or tryptophan. The D gene is left open where the match is weak.

cdr3_aa,v_call,j_call,d_call
CASIPGGETYEQYF,TRBV6-6,TRBJ2-7,TRBD2
CASTLSLQGQPQHF,TRBV28,TRBJ1-5,-
CASSLVPGQGFYGYTF,TRBV3-1/TRBV3-2,TRBJ1-2,TRBD1
CASSLANRDGYTF,TRBV7-9,TRBJ1-2,-
CASSVTSGREQFF,TRBV19,TRBJ2-1,TRBD2
CASSSGQQGLGEKLFF,TRBV5-1,TRBJ1-4,-
CASKGPGSPGAFF,TRBV28,TRBJ1-1,-
CASSPGPRAEAFF,TRBV2,TRBJ1-1,-
CASSPTTDYGYTF,TRBV7-8,TRBJ1-2,-
CASSLRLPREQYF,TRBV12-1,TRBJ2-7,-
CSASERGRGAFF,TRBV20-1,TRBJ1-1,TRBD1
CASSQDRTSATYNEQFF,TRBV4-3,TRBJ2-1,TRBD2
CASSPGDYGYTF,TRBV7-2,TRBJ1-2,-
CASSPRLAVQETQYF,TRBV5-1,TRBJ2-5,TRBD2
CASVLRRTSGAIAGELFF,TRBV12-5,TRBJ2-2,TRBD2
CASSTSDSYEQYF,TRBV7-9,TRBJ2-7,-
CASSALSGGAGDTQYF,TRBV9,TRBJ2-3,TRBD2
CAISGGGANEQYF,TRBV10-3,TRBJ2-7,TRBD2
CASTGQGLSPLHF,TRBV11-2,TRBJ1-6,TRBD1
CASSLNRGSYNSPLHF,TRBV5-8,TRBJ1-6,TRBD1
CASSLGPAGEKLFF,TRBV18,TRBJ1-4,-
CASTPRGRGREDTQYF,TRBV7-9,TRBJ2-3,-
CASSLLTGTSALRDEQYF,TRBV5-6,TRBJ2-7,TRBD2
CASTGQGRGYTF,TRBV11-2,TRBJ1-2,TRBD1
CASSQDRGSQETQYF,TRBV4-2,TRBJ2-5,-
CASSPAGGYEQYF,TRBV7-3,TRBJ2-7,TRBD2
CASSLGGSDRADGYTF,TRBV7-9,TRBJ1-2,TRBD1
CASSWGQGFANEKLFF,TRBV19,TRBJ1-4,TRBD1
CASSPLTGKGSYNSPLHF,TRBV18,TRBJ1-6,TRBD1
CASGTGGNTIYF,TRBV12-3/TRBV12-4,TRBJ1-3,TRBD1
CASWEQGPHEAFF,TRBV19,TRBJ1-1,-
CASSLGPGQSTNEKLFF,TRBV7-2,TRBJ1-4,TRBD1
CASSEGRGRGSPLHF,TRBV2,TRBJ1-6,-
CASSHLPGDGETQYF,TRBV4-3,TRBJ2-5,-
CASSRLADSYEQYF,TRBV6-5,TRBJ2-7,TRBD2
CASSFSGGRTDTQYF,TRBV6-5,TRBJ2-3,TRBD2
CASSPHRGHTEAFF,TRBV9,TRBJ1-1,-
CATSRELDVYEQYF,TRBV15,TRBJ2-7,-
CASSQGVQYNSPLHF,TRBV3-1/TRBV3-2,TRBJ1-6,-
CASSQKAGGPVSRNEQFF,TRBV4-3,TRBJ2-1,TRBD2
CASSAIRGHNQPQHF,TRBV21-1,TRBJ1-5,-
CASSPGVGETQYF,TRBV18,TRBJ2-5,-
CASSRLAGAYNEQFF,TRBV5-1,TRBJ2-1,TRBD2
CASSLESAQLSTDTQYF,TRBV5-1,TRBJ2-3,-
CASSAQGALNTEAFF,TRBV27,TRBJ1-1,TRBD1
CASSYRLAGTEQYF,TRBV6-5,TRBJ2-7,TRBD2